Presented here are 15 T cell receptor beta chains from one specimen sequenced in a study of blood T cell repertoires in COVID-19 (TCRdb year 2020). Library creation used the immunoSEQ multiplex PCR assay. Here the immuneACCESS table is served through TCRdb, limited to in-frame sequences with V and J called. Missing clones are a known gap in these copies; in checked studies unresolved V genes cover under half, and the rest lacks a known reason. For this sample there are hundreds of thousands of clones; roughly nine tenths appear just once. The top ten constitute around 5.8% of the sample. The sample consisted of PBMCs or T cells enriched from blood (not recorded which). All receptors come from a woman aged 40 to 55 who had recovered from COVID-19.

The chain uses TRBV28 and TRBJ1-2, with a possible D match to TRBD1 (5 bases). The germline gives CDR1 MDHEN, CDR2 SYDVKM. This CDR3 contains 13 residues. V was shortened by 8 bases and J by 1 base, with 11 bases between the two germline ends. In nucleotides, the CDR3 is TGTGCCAGCGGGGACTCATTTAACTATGGCTACACCTTC. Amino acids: CASGDSFNYGYTF.

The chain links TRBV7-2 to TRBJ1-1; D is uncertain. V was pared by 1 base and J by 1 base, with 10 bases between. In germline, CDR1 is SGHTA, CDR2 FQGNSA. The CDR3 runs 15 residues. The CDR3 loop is CASSLGVQSNTEAFF. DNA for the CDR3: TGTGCCAGCAGCTTAGGGGTACAGTCGAACACTGAAGCTTTCTTT.

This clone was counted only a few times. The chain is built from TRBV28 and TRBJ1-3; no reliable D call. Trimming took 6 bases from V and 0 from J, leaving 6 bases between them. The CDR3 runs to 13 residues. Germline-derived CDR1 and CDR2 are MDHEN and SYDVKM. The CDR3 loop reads CASRTASGNTIYF. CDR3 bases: TGTGCCAGCAGGACTGCCTCTGGAAACACCATATATTTT.

The CDR3 loop reads CASSTSGRTHNEQFF. CDR3 nucleotides: TGCGCCAGCAGTACTAGCGGGAGGACCCACAATGAGCAGTTCTTC. V is TRBV5-1 and J is TRBJ2-1; TRBD2 aligns across 12 bases. Germline V gives CDR1 SGHRS, CDR2 YFSETQ. Trimming cost V 5 bases and J 5 bases; bases outside gene matches: 5. This CDR3 is 15 amino acids long. Together with reference TRBV5-1 and TRBJ2-1, the CDR3 gives the full variable domain: KAGVTQTPRYLIKTRGQQVTLSCSPISGHRSVSWYQQTPGQGLQFLFEYFSETQRNKGNFPGRFSGRQFSNSRSEMNVSTLELGDSALYLCASSTSGRTHNEQFFGPGTRLTVL.

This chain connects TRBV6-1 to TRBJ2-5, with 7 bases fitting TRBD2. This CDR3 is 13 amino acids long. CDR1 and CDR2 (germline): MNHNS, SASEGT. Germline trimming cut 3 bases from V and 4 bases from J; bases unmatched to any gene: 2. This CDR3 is CASSEPGGETQYF. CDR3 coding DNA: TGTGCCAGCAGTGAGCCGGGGGGAGAGACCCAGTACTTC.

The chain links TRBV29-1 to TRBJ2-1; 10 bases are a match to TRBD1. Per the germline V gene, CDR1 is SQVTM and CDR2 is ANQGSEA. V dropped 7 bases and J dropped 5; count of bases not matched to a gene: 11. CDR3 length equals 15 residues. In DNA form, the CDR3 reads TGCAGCGCCCCTTGGGGGGGGACAGGGGACAATGAGCAGTTCTTC. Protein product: CSAPWGGTGDNEQFF.

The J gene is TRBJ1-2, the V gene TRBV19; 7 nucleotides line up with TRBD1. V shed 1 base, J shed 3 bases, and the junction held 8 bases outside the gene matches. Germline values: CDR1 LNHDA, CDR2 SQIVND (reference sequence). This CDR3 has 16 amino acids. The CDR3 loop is CASSIGGGVRHYGYTF. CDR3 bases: TGTGCCAGTAGTATAGGAGGGGGCGTAAGACACTATGGCTACACCTTC.

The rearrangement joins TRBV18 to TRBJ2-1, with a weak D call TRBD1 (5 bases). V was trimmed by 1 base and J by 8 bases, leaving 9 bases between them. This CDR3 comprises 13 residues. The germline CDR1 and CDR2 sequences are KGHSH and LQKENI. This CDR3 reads CASSPQQADEQFF. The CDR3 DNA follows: TGTGCCAGCTCACCACAACAGGCGGATGAGCAGTTCTTC.

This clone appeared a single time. The CDR3 loop is CATSDAYEQYF. Written as DNA, the CDR3 is TGTGCCACCAGTGACGCCTACGAGCAGTACTTC. The rearrangement joins TRBV24-1 to TRBJ2-7, with D hard to call. The CDR3 runs 11 residues. Germline CDR1 KGHDR, CDR2 SFDVKD. With 4 bases removed from V and 2 bases from J, the gap between germline ends came to 2 bases.

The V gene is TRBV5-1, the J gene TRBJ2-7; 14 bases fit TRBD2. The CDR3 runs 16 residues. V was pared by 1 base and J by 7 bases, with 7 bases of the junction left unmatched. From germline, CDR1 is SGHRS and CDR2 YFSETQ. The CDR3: CASSLPGTSGSNEQYF. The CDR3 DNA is TGCGCCAGCAGCTTGCCCGGGACTAGCGGGAGTAATGAGCAGTACTTC.

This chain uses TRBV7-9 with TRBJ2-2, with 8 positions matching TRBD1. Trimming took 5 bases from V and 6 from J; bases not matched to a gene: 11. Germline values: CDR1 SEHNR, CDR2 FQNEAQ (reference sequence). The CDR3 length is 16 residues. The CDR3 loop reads CASSTTDRVSSGELFF. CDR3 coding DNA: TGTGCCAGCAGCACGACGGACAGGGTGTCGTCCGGGGAGCTGTTTTTT.

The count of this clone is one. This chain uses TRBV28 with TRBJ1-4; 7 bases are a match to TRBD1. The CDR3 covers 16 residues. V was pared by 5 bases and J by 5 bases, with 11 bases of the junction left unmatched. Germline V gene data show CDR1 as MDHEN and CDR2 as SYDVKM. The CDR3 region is CASSAPRQGVNEKLFF. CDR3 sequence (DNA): TGTGCCAGCAGTGCCCCAAGACAGGGAGTGAATGAAAAACTGTTTTTT.

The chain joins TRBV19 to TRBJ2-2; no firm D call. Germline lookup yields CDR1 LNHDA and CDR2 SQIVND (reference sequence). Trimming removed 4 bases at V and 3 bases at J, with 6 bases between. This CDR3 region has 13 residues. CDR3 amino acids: CASSTRYTGELFF. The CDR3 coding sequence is TGTGCCAGTAGTACCAGATACACCGGGGAGCTGTTTTTT.

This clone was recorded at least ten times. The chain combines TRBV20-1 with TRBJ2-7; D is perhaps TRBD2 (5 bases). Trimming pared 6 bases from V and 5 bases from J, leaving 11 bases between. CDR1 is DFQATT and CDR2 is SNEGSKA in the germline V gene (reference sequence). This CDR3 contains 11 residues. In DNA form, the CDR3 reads TGCAGTGCGGAATCTAGCCACGAGCAGTACTTC. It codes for CSAESSHEQYF.

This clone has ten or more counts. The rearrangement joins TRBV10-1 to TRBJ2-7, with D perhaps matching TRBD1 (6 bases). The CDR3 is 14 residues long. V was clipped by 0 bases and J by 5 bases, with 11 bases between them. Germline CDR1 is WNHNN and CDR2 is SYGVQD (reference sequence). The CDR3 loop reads CASSESRGSDEQYF. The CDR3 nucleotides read TGCGCCAGCAGTGAGTCTAGGGGGTCCGACGAGCAGTACTTC.